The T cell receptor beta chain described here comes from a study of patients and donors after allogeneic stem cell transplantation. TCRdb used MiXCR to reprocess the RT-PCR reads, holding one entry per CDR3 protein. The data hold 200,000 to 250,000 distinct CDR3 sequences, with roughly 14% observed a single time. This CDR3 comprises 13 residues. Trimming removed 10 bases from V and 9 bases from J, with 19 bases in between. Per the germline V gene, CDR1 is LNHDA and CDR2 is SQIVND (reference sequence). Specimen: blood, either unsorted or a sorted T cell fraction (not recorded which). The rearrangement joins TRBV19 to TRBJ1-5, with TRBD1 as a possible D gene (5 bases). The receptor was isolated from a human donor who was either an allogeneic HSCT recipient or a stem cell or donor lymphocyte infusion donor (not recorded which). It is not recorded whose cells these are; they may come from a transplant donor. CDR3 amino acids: CATQAPLGTPQHF. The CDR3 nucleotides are TGTGCCACCCAAGCGCCTCTCGGGACGCCCCAGCATTTT.